This TCR beta chain was captured in a study of blood T cell repertoires in COVID-19 (dated by TCRdb to between 2020 and 2021). Looking at the study overall: The collaborator samples originated in the United States, Italy and Spain and spanned the acute and convalescent phases of COVID-19. The repertoires were released in a freely available public database intended as a resource for research on the immune response to SARS-CoV-2. Where available, HLA class I and class II types were obtained from metadata supplied by the sample provider rather than from assay-based typing. Samples were obtained from the ongoing ImmuneRACE study (first 160 participants) and from some 1,200 subjects provided by 6 global collaborators. Subjects who had been exposed to COVID-19, were actively infected with it, or had recovered from it provided the deeply sampled blood TCRbeta repertoires that made up the dataset. Sample metadata almost always included a de-identified subject ID, COVID-19 status, age in years and sex. The prospective study material was composed of cDNA or gDNA derived from T cells, B-cell-depleted T cells, or PBMCs. General findings and caveats noted by the study authors: Clinical and demographic metadata were provided uncurated, with the amount varying by source and participant.

In regard to this clone: It lacks a known antigen. The junction differs from germline at one of its ends, possibly a read error.

TCRbeta CDR3 regions were amplified from genomic DNA using the immunoSEQ Assay, a bias-controlled multiplex PCR. The original methods were these. Nucleated cell counts per sample were estimated from amplification of reference gene primers within the assay. To quantify the absolute abundance of each unique TCRbeta CDR3 rearrangement, sequence reads were collapsed and filtered. For each sample, productive Simpson clonality was calculated as the square root of Simpson's diversity index across productive rearrangements. Here the immuneACCESS table is served through TCRdb, limited to in-frame sequences with V and J called. Missing clones are a known gap in these copies; in checked studies unresolved V genes cover under half, and the rest lacks a known reason. V, J and clone size were drawn from that table, and D and trimming were deduced from the DNA. The sample includes around 40,000 clones, with roughly nine tenths observed a single time. Clones ranked in the top ten supply 20% to 25% of the sample.

Collaborating institutions collected whole blood in K2EDTA tubes following their own protocols. For TCRbeta analysis, collaborators shipped samples in one of three forms: frozen whole blood, isolated PBMCs, or DNA extracted from either of those sample types. The CDR3 starts with the cysteine, ends with the phenylalanine, and has 15 residues. CDR3 DNA only is kept here, 45 bases in frame from base 1. CDR1 and CDR2 are read off the germline V gene as SGHTS and YDEGEE. This receptor chain uses TRBV5-8 and TRBJ2-1; 9 of the junction bases match TRBD2. Sequencing was done on a sample of peripheral blood. The sequence came from a man in his fifties or sixties with active COVID-19. The CDR3 here reads CASSFRDSGSPPRVF. The nucleotide sequence is given as TGTGCCAGCAGCTTCCGGGATAGCGGGAGTCCCCCCAGGGTCTTC.